These T cell receptor beta chains were read from a single sample in a study of T-cell reconstitution after alpha-beta-depleted transplantation in children. From the PCR reads, TCRdb called clonotypes with MiXCR, one entry per CDR3 protein. The sample consists of approximately 800,000 distinct CDR3 sequences, roughly 15% of them appearing once. The material was PBMCs, mostly from graft donor cells, obtained 360 days after TCRalphabeta/CD19-depleted stem cell transplant. The source is a male patient aged 10 to 17 who had a stem cell transplant for acute lymphoblastic leukemia, so the T cells may come from the graft donor. Each CDR3 is given with its conserved first and last residue. A D gene is named only where the DNA matches it firmly. Size tells how often a clone was seen (once, few, many) or the class of an expanded clone, and some rows leave it out.

v_call,d_call,j_call,cdr3_length,clone_size,cdr3_nt,cdr3_aa
TRBV29-1,TRBD2,TRBJ2-7,15,many,TGCAGCGTTGAAGATCGGGCGGGAGCTAACTACGAGCAGTACTTC,CSVEDRAGANYEQYF
TRBV3-1,-,TRBJ2-7,15,-,TGTGCCAGCAGCCAAGCCGGACTATCTCCCTACGAGCAGTACTTC,CASSQAGLSPYEQYF
TRBV5-1,-,TRBJ2-1,14,-,TGCGCCAGCAGTCTCCTAGTCCTCTACAATGAGCAGTTCTTC,CASSLLVLYNEQFF
TRBV29-1,TRBD1,TRBJ1-2,15,-,TGCAGCGCCCTGGACAGGGAGTTTATAGATAGTGGCTACACCTTC,CSALDREFIDSGYTF
TRBV5-1,-,TRBJ2-7,15,-,TGCGCCAGCAGTTCTTGGGAACAGGGAGCCTACGAGCAGTACTTC,CASSSWEQGAYEQYF
TRBV7-3,-,TRBJ2-2,15,-,TGTGCCAGCAGCCCCAGGCTAGCGCGTACCGGGGAGCTGTTTTTT,CASSPRLARTGELFF
TRBV7-3,-,TRBJ1-1,13,few,TGTGCCAGCAGCTTCCGACGGGGGACTGAAGCTTTCTTT,CASSFRRGTEAFF
TRBV12-3/TRBV12-4,TRBD2,TRBJ2-7,14,many,TGTGCCAGCAGTTTAGCGTCTAGCGGATACGAGCAGTACTTC,CASSLASSGYEQYF
TRBV4-1,TRBD1,TRBJ2-5,15,-,TGCGCCAGCAGCCAAGCCGGGACAGCTGGGGAGACCCAGTACTTC,CASSQAGTAGETQYF
TRBV9,TRBD2,TRBJ2-1,17,few,TGTGCCAGCAGCTCTAGCGGGGGGCCGAGCTCCTACAATGAGCAGTTCTTC,CASSSSGGPSSYNEQFF
TRBV12-3/TRBV12-4,-,TRBJ1-4,15,-,TGTGCCAGCAGTTTAGGGACGGCGGCTAATGAAAAACTGTTTTTT,CASSLGTAANEKLFF
TRBV7-9,-,TRBJ1-6,15,-,TGTGCCAGCACCCGGGAACCCTGGCGTAATTCACCCCTCCACTTT,CASTREPWRNSPLHF
TRBV6-1,-,TRBJ2-1,11,-,TGTGCCATCCAAATCTACAATGAGCAGTTCTTC,CAIQIYNEQFF
TRBV4-2,-,TRBJ2-7,17,few,TGTGCCAGCAGCCAAGATCCCCCAGGGGGGCGCTCCTACGAGCAGTACTTC,CASSQDPPGGRSYEQYF